This T cell receptor (beta chain) was recovered during a study of identical twins. The study's findings and limits: Invariant MAIT and iNKT cells are populations that could partly confound zero-insertion analyses. Conclusions leaned on cross-sectional statistical analysis and did not track the same donors over time.

This clonotype has a handful of counts. Its cognate antigen is unknown. The V end was cut by 1 base, the J end by 0 bases, with 16 bases between. The CDR3 extends over 18 amino acids. Germline V gives CDR1 SGHVS, CDR2 FNYEAQ. TCRdb redid the calling of the 5' RACE reads with MiXCR, one entry per CDR3 protein. The sample includes fewer than 500,000 distinct CDR3 sequences, roughly an eighth of them seen just once. These data were also reused for a study on yellow fever vaccine responses in identical twins.

The source of this sequence is a woman aged 18-30 years in good health. Sequences were obtained from CD4+ T cells sorted from blood. This rearrangement joins TRBV7-6 to TRBJ2-4; weak D call: TRBD2 (5 bases). The CDR3 DNA sequence: TGTGCCAGCAGCTTAGAGATAGCGAATACGGGAGCCAAAAACATTCAGTACTTC. Translation: CASSLEIANTGAKNIQYF.